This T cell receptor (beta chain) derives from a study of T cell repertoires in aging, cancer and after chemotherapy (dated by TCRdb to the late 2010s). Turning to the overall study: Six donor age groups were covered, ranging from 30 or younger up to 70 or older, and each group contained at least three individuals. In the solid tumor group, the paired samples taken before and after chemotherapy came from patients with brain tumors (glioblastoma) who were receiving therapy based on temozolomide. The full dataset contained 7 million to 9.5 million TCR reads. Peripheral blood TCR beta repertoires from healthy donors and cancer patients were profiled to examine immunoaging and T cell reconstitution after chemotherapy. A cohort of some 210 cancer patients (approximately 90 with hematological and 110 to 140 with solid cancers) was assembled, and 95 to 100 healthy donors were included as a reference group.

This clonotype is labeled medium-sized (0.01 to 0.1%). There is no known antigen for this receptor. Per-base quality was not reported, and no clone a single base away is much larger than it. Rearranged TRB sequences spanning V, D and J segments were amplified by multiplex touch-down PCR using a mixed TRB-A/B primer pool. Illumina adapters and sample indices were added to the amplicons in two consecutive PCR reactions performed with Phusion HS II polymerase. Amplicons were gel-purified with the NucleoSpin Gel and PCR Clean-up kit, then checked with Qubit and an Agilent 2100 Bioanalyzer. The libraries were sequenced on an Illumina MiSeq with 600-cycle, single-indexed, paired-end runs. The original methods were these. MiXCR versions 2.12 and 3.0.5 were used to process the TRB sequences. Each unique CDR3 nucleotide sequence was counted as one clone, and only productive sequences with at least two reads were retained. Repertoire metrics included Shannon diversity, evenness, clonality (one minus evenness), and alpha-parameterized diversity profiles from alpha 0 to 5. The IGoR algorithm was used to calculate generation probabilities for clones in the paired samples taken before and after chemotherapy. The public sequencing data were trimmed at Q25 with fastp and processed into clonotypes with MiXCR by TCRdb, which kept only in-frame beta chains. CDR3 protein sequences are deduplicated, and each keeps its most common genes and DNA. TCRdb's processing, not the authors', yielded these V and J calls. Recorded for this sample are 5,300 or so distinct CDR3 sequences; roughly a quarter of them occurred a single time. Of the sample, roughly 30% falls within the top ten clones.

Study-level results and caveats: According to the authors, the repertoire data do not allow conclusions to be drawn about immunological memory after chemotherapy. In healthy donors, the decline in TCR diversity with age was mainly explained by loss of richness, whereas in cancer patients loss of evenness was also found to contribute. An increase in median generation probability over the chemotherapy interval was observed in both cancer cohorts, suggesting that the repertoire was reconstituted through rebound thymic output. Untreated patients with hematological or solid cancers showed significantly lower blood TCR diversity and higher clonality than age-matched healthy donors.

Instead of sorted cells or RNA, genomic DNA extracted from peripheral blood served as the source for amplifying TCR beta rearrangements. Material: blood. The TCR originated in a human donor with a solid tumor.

The DNA sequence follows: TGTGCCAGCAGTTACGGACAGCTTTACGAGCAGTACTTC. Translated, it reads CASSYGQLYEQYF. Here the chain combines TRBV6-6 and TRBJ2-7; possibly the D gene is TRBD1, per 6 matching bases. The germline V gene (reference sequence) sets CDR1 to MNHNY and CDR2 to SVGAGI. The cysteine opens and the phenylalanine closes a CDR3 of 13 amino acids. The only DNA kept is the CDR3, 39 bases in frame from the first base. V is reduced by 2 bases and J by 4 bases, leaving a spacing of 9 bases between them.